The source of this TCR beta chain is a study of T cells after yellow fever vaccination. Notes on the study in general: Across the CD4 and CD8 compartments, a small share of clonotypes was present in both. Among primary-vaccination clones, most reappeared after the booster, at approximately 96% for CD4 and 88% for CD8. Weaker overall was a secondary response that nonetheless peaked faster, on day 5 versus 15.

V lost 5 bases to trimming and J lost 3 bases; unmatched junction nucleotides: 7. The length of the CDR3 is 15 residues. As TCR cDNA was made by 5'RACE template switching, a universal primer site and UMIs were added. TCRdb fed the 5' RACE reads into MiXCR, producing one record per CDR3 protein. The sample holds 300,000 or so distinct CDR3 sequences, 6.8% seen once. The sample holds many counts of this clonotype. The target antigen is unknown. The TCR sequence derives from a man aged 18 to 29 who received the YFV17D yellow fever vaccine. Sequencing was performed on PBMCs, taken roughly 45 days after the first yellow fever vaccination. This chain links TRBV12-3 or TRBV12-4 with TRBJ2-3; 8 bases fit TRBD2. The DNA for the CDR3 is TGTGCCAGCAGTCCACGGGGGGGCGGGACAGATACGCAGTATTTT. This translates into CASSPRGGGTDTQYF.